This T cell receptor beta chain was obtained from a study of cytomegalovirus exposure and HLA in healthy donors. Study-level points and caveats: Rarity held for most TCR sequences, but there were some public TCRs that occurred in many donors. Near-uniform donor sequencing depth was presumed by presence/absence analyses. TCR beta chains numbering some 150 were designated cytomegalovirus-associated.

A note on this clone: Its antigen is not known.

Vbeta (60) and Jbeta (13) primers were used in the PCR. Repertoires were generated with immunoSEQ multiplex PCR, while TCRdb's copy carries only in-frame clones and drops some. The profile shows 180,000 or so clones, 77% of them singletons. The V and J ends lost 3 bases and 4 bases respectively, with 9 bases between them. CDR1 is LNHDA and CDR2 is SQIVND in the germline V gene (reference sequence). This CDR3 comprises 14 residues. The rearrangement joins TRBV19 to TRBJ2-2, with D possibly TRBD1 on 5 matching bases. The sequence derives from a woman aged 55-70 years in good health and CMV-seropositive. Source material: PBMCs. CDR3 sequence: CASSMGLGTGELFF. The CDR3 DNA is TGTGCCAGTAGTATGGGGCTAGGCACCGGGGAGCTGTTTTTT.